Following are 3 T cell receptor beta chains from one sample sequenced in a study of OX40 agonist ivuxolimab in advanced cancers. Libraries were prepared by immunoSEQ multiplex PCR; TCRdb keeps only in-frame clonotypes and omits some of them. The table has 20,000 to 25,000 clones, over 65% seen once; the top ten hold approximately 35%. Sequencing was performed on CD4+ or CD8+ T cells sorted from blood, taken in a trial of the OX40 agonist ivuxolimab. These receptors were taken from an adult with an advanced solid tumor such as melanoma, head and neck, liver or kidney cancer.

A single count supports this clone. The chain recombines TRBV28 with TRBJ2-7, with a weak D call TRBD2 (5 bases). V lost 7 bases, J lost 3 bases, and 13 bases lay in between. This CDR3 spans 13 amino acids. Germline CDR1 reads MDHEN; CDR2 reads SYDVKM. The CDR3, as DNA: TGTGCCAGCACCATCCACCGGGACTACGAGCAGTACTTC. Translating gives CASTIHRDYEQYF.

This clone was found once. The chain recombines TRBV28 with TRBJ2-7; tentative D call: TRBD1 (6 bases). The CDR3 covers 16 residues. Trimming shortened V by 7 bases and J by 3 bases, and 22 bases separated the two germline ends. Germline V gene lookup returns CDR1 MDHEN and CDR2 SYDVKM. For the CDR3, the DNA is TGTGCCAGCACTCTAGCTCTCCGTCAGGGGATCTACGAGCAGTACTTC. Protein product: CASTLALRQGIYEQYF.

The chain couples TRBV6-5 to TRBJ2-6; 7 positions agree with TRBD2. The germline CDR1 and CDR2 sequences are MNHEY and SVGAGI. The V and J ends lost 5 bases and 1 base, in that order; junction bases with no gene match: 2. The CDR3 spans 15 residues. In nucleotides, the CDR3 is TGTGCCAGCAGTGGCGGGGGATCTGGGGCCAACGTCCTGACTTTC. This encodes CASSGGGSGANVLTF.